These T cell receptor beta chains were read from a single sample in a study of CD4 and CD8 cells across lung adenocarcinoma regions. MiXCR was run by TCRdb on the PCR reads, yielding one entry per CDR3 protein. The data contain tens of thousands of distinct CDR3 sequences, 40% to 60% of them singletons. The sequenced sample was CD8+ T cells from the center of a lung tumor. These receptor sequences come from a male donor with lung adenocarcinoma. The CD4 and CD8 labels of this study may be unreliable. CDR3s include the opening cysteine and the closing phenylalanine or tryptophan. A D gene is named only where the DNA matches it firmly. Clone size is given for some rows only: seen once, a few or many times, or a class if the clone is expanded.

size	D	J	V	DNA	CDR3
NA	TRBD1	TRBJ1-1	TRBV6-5	TGTGCCAGCAGTTCCGTGTTTAAGGGACAGGCTGAAGCTTTCTTT	CASSSVFKGQAEAFF
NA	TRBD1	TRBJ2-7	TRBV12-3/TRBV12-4	TGTGCCAGCGGACAGGGTGCGGGACTGAGAAGCTCCTACGAGCAGTACTTC	CASGQGAGLRSSYEQYF
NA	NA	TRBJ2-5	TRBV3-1	TGTGCCAGCAGCCAAGATTACCAGCGGGAGACCCAGTACTTC	CASSQDYQRETQYF
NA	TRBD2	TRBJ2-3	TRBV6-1	TGTGCCAGGGGCATGGGGGGGAGCGACCCAGATACCCAGTATTTT	CARGMGGSDPDTQYF
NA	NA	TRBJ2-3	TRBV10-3	TGTGCCTCGGGGCTGAGAAACACAGACACGCAGTATTTT	CASGLRNTDTQYF
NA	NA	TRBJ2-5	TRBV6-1	TGTGCCAGCAGGGGGCACGGGGGCCGTGACCAAGAGACCCAGTACTTC	CASRGHGGRDQETQYF
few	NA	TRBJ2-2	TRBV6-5	TGTGCCAGCAGTTACACCGGTCGGGCCGGGGAGCTGTTTTTT	CASSYTGRAGELFF
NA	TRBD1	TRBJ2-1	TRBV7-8	TGTGCCAGCAGCCCTGAAAGGGGGCAATCCTACAATGAGCAGTTCTTC	CASSPERGQSYNEQFF
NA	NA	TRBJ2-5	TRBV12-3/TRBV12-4	TGTGCCAGCAGGGCGGGGCTCGGGGGCCCAGGCCCAGATACCCAGTACTTC	CASRAGLGGPGPDTQYF
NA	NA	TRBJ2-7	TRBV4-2	TGTGCCAGCAGCCAAGATAAGTCAGGAATCTCCTACGAGCAGTACTTC	CASSQDKSGISYEQYF
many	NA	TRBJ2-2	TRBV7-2	TGTGCCAGCAGCACAAGAGTAGGGGGGGAGCTGTTTTTT	CASSTRVGGELFF
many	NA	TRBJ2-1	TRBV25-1	TGTGCCAGCAGCCTCCAGCTGGCGGGGACCAATGAGCAGTTCTTC	CASSLQLAGTNEQFF
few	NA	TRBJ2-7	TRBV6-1	TGTGCCAGCAAGAGGGGCTCCTACGAGCAGTACTTC	CASKRGSYEQYF
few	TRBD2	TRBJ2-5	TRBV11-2	TGTGCCAGCAGCTTAGAAGGGGGACTAGCGGGAGTTTGGTTCTTC	CASSLEGGLAGVWFF
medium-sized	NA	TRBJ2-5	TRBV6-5	TGTGCCAGCAGTTACGGGGGGACAACGCAAGAGACCCAGTACTTC	CASSYGGTTQETQYF
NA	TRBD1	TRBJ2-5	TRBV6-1	TGTGCCAGCAGTGAATATCGGACAGGGGCGTACTTC	CASSEYRTGAYF
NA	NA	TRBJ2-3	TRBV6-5	TGTGCCAGCAGTTACGGGCCATGCGCCAAAAATATGCAGTACTTT	CASSYGPCAKNMQYF
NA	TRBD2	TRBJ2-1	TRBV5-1	TGCGCCAGCAGCTTGGTGCTGACTAGCGGCTACAATGAGCAGTTCTTC	CASSLVLTSGYNEQFF
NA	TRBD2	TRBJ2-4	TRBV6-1	TGTGCCAGCAGCGAGGGGGGCGGGGGGCGGCGAGGCAAAGATATTCAGTACTTC	CASSEGGGGRRGKDIQYF
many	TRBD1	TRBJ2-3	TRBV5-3	TGTGCCAGAAGCTTGAGACAGGGAAGCACAGATACGCAGTATTTT	CARSLRQGSTDTQYF
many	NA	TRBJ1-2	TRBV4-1	TGCGCCACCCCCGGGCCCACCTTC	CATPGPTF
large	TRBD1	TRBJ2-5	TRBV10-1	TGCGCCAGGAAGCCCCCACCGGGACAGGGGGGCTCTCGGAAAGAGACCCAGTACTTC	CARKPPPGQGGSRKETQYF
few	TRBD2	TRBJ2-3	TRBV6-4	TGTGCCAGCCGACTTTCGGGAGGGTCGGATACGCAGTATTTT	CASRLSGGSDTQYF
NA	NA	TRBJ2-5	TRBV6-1	TGTGCCAGCACGGGGTGGGGGGGGCGTGACTCGGATACCCAGTACTTC	CASTGWGGRDSDTQYF
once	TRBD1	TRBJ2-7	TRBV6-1	TGTGCCAGCAGTGGACCGGGACAGGGATACTACGAGCAGTACTTC	CASSGPGQGYYEQYF
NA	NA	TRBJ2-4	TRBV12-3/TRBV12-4	TGTGCCAGCGGGCTGAGAGCCAAAAACATGCAGTACTTT	CASGLRAKNMQYF
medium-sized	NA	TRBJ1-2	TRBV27	TGTGCCAGCAGTTTATCTCGCGGAAACTATGGCTACACCTTC	CASSLSRGNYGYTF
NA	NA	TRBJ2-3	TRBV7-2	TGTGCCAGCAGCGCTCAAACTAGCACAGATACGCAGTATTTT	CASSAQTSTDTQYF
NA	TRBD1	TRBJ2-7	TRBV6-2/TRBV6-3	TGTGCCAGCAGTCCCACAGGGGTCTACGAGCAGTACTTC	CASSPTGVYEQYF
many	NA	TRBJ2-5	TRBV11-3	TGTGCCAGCAGCCGAGGCTTGGGGGAACCGACCCAAGAGACCCAGTACTTC	CASSRGLGEPTQETQYF
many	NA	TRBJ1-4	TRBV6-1	TGTGCCAGCAGTCTTCATAGAGGCACAGGTGAAAAACTGTTTTTT	CASSLHRGTGEKLFF
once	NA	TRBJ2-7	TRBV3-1	TGTGCCAGCAGCCAAGCTGGTACAGACCACGAGCAGTACTTC	CASSQAGTDHEQYF
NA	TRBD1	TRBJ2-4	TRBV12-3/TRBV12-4	TGTGCCAGCACCGACGGGACAGGGACGGTAGGCCCGGACCAAGACATTCAGTACTTC	CASTDGTGTVGPDQDIQYF
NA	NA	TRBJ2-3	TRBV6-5	TGTGCCAGCAGTTACAGGGCGACGAGCACAGAGACGCAGTATTTT	CASSYRATSTETQYF
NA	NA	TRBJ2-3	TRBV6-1	TGTGCCAGCAGTGACTGGACAGTCGTTGTGGCCGGGGAGCAGTATTTT	CASSDWTVVVAGEQYF
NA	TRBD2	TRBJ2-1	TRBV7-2	TGTGCCAGCAGCTTCTTTAGCGGGAGGGAAAATGAGCAGTTCTTC	CASSFFSGRENEQFF
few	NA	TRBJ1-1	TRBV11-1	TGTGCCAGCAGCTTAGGGTCAGCTGTCGGGAACACTGAAGCTTTCTTT	CASSLGSAVGNTEAFF